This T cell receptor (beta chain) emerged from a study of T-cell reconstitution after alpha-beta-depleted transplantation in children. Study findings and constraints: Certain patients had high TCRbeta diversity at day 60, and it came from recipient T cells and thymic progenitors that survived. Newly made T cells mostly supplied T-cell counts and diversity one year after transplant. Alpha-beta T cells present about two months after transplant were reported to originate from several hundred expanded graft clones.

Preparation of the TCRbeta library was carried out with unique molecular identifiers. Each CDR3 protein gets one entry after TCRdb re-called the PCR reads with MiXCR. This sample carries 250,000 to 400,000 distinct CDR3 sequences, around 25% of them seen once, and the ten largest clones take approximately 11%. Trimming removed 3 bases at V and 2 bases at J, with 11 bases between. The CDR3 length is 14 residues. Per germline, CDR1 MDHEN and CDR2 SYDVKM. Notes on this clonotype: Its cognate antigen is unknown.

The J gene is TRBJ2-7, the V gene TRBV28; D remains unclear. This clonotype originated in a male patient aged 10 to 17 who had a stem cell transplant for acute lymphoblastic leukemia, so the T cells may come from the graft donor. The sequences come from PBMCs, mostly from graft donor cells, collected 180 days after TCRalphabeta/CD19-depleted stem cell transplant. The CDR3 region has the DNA TGTGCCAGCAGTTTCCAACGCGACACCTACGAGCAGTACTTC. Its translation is CASSFQRDTYEQYF.